These 19 T cell receptor beta chains originate from one sample sequenced in a study of vaccination and CD4 T cells after COVID-19. Documented treatment: roughly 10-day PBMC culture with coronavirus spike peptide pools or control peptides (ViraFEST assay). For these receptors, no antigen is known. Sequenced with the Oncomine TCR Beta short-read assay was DNA taken from cultured CD4+ T cells. TCRdb used MiXCR to reprocess the PCR reads, holding one entry per CDR3 protein. Of 25,000 or so distinct CDR3 sequences listed, approximately 64% were seen once; the top ten hold less than 25%. The input for sequencing was CD4+ T cells from blood, cultured in vitro, taken after SARS-CoV-2 vaccination. All receptors come from a human donor who received a COVID-19 vaccine.

As DNA, the CDR3 is TGTGCCTGGGAACTAGCGGGGGGTTACACAGATACGCAGTATTTT. Protein sequence: CAWELAGGYTDTQYF. The chain joins TRBV30 to TRBJ2-3; TRBD2 aligns across 12 bases. Germline CDR1 is GTSNPN and CDR2 is SVGIG (reference sequence). The CDR3 has 15 residues. V shed 5 bases and J 2 bases; nucleotides not matched to a gene: 5.

The chain carries TRBV19 and TRBJ2-2; 8 bases are a match to TRBD1. J gave up 2 bases and V 6 bases, and 2 bases lay outside the gene matches. The CDR3 sequence is 14 residues long. Germline loops: CDR1 LNHDA, CDR2 SQIVND (reference sequence). The DNA for the CDR3 is TGTGCCAGTAGCCCAGGGGGCAACACCGGGGAGCTGTTTTTT. Translation: CASSPGGNTGELFF.

The J gene is TRBJ1-5, the V gene TRBV21-1. TRBV21-1 is tagged as a pseudogene. This CDR3 spans 19 amino acids. The CDR3 bases are TGTGCCAGCAGCAGAGGTTGTTTAGGGTACCCCAAAACTTATCAGCCCCAGCATTTT. Protein: CASSRGCLGYPKTYQPQHF.

CDR3 DNA sequence: TGCGCCAGCAGCTTGCGACCGCGGGGGGAGGAAGAGACCCAGTACTTC. It yields the protein CASSLRPRGEEETQYF. V gene TRBV5-1 combines with J gene TRBJ2-5; TRBD2 aligns across 8 bases. This CDR3 contains 16 residues. The V gene end was trimmed by 1 base and the J gene end by 3 bases; junction bases not matched to a gene: 8. In germline, CDR1 is SGHRS, CDR2 YFSETQ. Using reference TRBV5-1 and TRBJ2-5 for the parts outside the CDR3, the full variable domain is KAGVTQTPRYLIKTRGQQVTLSCSPISGHRSVSWYQQTPGQGLQFLFEYFSETQRNKGNFPGRFSGRQFSNSRSEMNVSTLELGDSALYLCASSLRPRGEEETQYFGPGTRLLVL.

This sequence joins TRBV20-1 and TRBJ2-2, with D perhaps TRBD1 (5 bases). The CDR3 covers 13 residues. The germline V gene has CDR1 DFQATT and CDR2 SNEGSKA (reference sequence). The DNA for the CDR3 is TGCAGCGCCCCAAAAGACAGCACCGGGGAGCTGTTTTTT. Its translation: CSAPKDSTGELFF.

This clonotype was found a few times. The gene calls are TRBV20-1 and TRBJ1-2; maybe TRBD1 (5 bases). CDR1 is DFQATT and CDR2 is SNEGSKA in the germline V gene (reference sequence). The ends were cut back, 4 bases at V and 4 bases at J, with 28 bases in the middle. There are 18 residues in the CDR3. The CDR3 coding sequence is TGCAGTGCTATAGGCGGGGCTCCGGGACGGTCATGGAGCTATGGCTACACCTTC. Protein sequence: CSAIGGAPGRSWSYGYTF.

V is TRBV27 and J is TRBJ1-2; D gene ambiguous. Trimming shortened V by 5 bases and J by 1 base, and 5 bases separated the two germline ends. The CDR3 contains 12 residues. CDR1 and CDR2 (germline): MNHEY, SMNVEV (reference sequence). CDR3 sequence (DNA): TGTGCCAGCAGTCCCCTTAACTATGGCTACACCTTC. Translating it yields CASSPLNYGYTF.

The sample holds a few counts of this clonotype. This chain links TRBV30 with TRBJ2-3; tentatively, D is TRBD2 (5 bases). The V gene's germline CDR1 is GTSNPN and CDR2 SVGIG (reference sequence). This CDR3 spans 13 amino acids. With 0 bases removed from V and 7 bases from J, the gap between germline ends came to 11 bases. The CDR3 DNA sequence: TGTGCCTGGAGTGTAAGCGGTGGGAATACGCAGTATTTT. Translated: CAWSVSGGNTQYF. Full variable domain (rest looked up from reference TRBV30 and TRBJ2-3): SQTIHQWPATLVQPVGSPLSLECTVEGTSNPNLYWYRQAAGRGLQLLFYSVGIGQISSEVPQNLSASRPQDRQFILSSKKLLLSDSGFYLCAWSVSGGNTQYFGPGTRLTVL.

This chain uses TRBV4-1 with TRBJ1-2; TRBD1 matches 7 bases. Germline CDR1 MGHRA, CDR2 YSYEKL. The CDR3 is 13 residues long. With V trimmed by 4 bases and J by 7 bases, 6 bases remained unmatched. DNA for the CDR3: TGCGCCAGCAGCCGCCCAGGGGGGGGTGGCTACACCTTC. It specifies CASSRPGGGGYTF.

Turning to this clonotype: No conserved phenylalanine or tryptophan ends this CDR3, so it is likely a read error. The V and J genes are TRBV2 and TRBJ2-1; D uncertain. With 5 bases removed from V and 2 bases from J, the gap between germline ends came to 1 base. The germline V gene has CDR1 SNHLY and CDR2 FYNNEI. The CDR3 is 11 residues long. The CDR3 coding sequence is TGTGCCAGCAGTACCTACAATGAGCAGTTCTCC. Its translation is CASSTYNEQFS.

CDR3 loop: CASSLAGSSYNSPLHF. As DNA, the CDR3 is TGTGCCAGCAGCTTAGCCGGTAGCTCCTATAATTCACCCCTCCACTTT. J is TRBJ1-6 and V is TRBV5-4; no firm D call. The germline gives CDR1 SGHNT, CDR2 YYREEE (reference sequence). V was shortened by 2 bases and J by 0 bases, with 9 bases between the two germline ends. The CDR3 extends over 16 amino acids.

The chain is built from TRBV30 and TRBJ1-1; D might be TRBD1 (5 bases). With 4 bases removed from V and 3 bases from J, the gap between germline ends came to 15 bases. The CDR3 contains 14 residues. The germline V gene encodes CDR1 GTSNPN and CDR2 SVGIG (reference sequence). CDR3 coding DNA: TGTGCCTGGACTCCGGGGCTCGTGGACACTGAAGCTTTCTTT. It yields the protein CAWTPGLVDTEAFF.

This clonotype showed up just a few times. This chain links TRBV12-3 or TRBV12-4 with TRBJ2-7, with D uncertain. Trimming shortened V by 4 bases and J by 2 bases, and 9 bases separated the two germline ends. There are 13 residues in the CDR3. CDR3 coding DNA: TGTGCCAGCAGTTCATTGGGTCCCTACGAGCAGTACTTC. This sequence encodes CASSSLGPYEQYF.

J is TRBJ2-7 and V is TRBV7-3; D not resolved. Looked up from germline, CDR1 is SGHTA and CDR2 is FQGTGA. The CDR3 is 15 residues long. V lost 5 bases and J 4 bases, leaving 18 bases between the germline ends. CDR3 amino acids: CASSLYMGDEYEQYF. In nucleotides, the CDR3 is TGTGCCAGCAGCCTCTACATGGGCGATGAGTACGAGCAGTACTTC.

This clonotype occurred once. This sequence joins TRBV25-1 and TRBJ2-2; D is ambiguous. Germline CDR1 is MGHDK and CDR2 is SYGVNS. This CDR3 is built from 13 residues. V lost 6 bases and J 2 bases, leaving 7 bases between the germline ends. CDR3 amino acids: CASRWANTGELFF. The CDR3 region has the DNA TGTGCCAGCAGGTGGGCTAACACCGGGGAGCTGTTTTTT.

DNA of the CDR3: TGTGCCTGGAGGGGACATTTTTCCGGGGAGCTGTTTTTT. It yields the protein CAWRGHFSGELFF. This chain links TRBV30 with TRBJ2-2; D perhaps matches TRBD1 (6 bases). V was cut by 3 bases and J by 6 bases, with 11 bases left in between. Germline V gene lookup returns CDR1 GTSNPN and CDR2 SVGIG (reference sequence). The CDR3 spans 13 residues.

A few counts support this clonotype. The chain carries TRBV21-1 and TRBJ1-1; TRBD1, the table's D call, lacks a check against the DNA. TRBV21-1 is designated a pseudogene. The CDR3 spans 18 residues. CDR3 residues: CASSIVGPGRDLDTEAFF. The CDR3 DNA follows: TGTGCCAGCAGCATTGTGGGTCCAGGGCGAGATTTGGACACTGAAGCTTTCTTT.

For the CDR3, the DNA is TGTGCCAGCAGTTACGGGTATGAGCAGTTCTTC. It encodes CASSYGYEQFF. V is TRBV6-5 and J is TRBJ2-1, with D hard to call. The germline CDR1 and CDR2 sequences are MNHEY and SVGAGI. This CDR3 spans 11 amino acids. V gave up 2 bases and J gave up 8 bases, with 4 bases separating them.

The V gene is TRBV28, the J gene TRBJ1-1, with D maybe TRBD1 (5 bases). Trimming removed 7 bases at V and 7 bases at J, with 16 bases between. Germline loops: CDR1 MDHEN, CDR2 SYDVKM. This CDR3 is built from 13 residues. The DNA for the CDR3 is TGTGCCAGCACCTGGGCCAGGGCCTATGAAGCTTTCTTT. This gives the protein CASTWARAYEAFF.